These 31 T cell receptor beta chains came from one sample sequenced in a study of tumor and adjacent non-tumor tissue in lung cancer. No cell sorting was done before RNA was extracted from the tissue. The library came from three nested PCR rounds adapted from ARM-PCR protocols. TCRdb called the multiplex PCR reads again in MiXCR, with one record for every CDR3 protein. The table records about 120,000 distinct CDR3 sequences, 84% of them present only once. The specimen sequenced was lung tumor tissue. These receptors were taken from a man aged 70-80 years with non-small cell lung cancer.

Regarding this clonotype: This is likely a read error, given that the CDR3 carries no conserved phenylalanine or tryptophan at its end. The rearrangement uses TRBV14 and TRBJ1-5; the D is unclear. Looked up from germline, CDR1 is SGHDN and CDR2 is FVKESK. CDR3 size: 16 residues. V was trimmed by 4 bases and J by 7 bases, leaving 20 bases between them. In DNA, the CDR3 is TGTGCCAGCAGCCCCGAGGGTAGCGGGGAAAGACAGCCCCAGCATCTT. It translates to CASSPEGSGERQPQHL.

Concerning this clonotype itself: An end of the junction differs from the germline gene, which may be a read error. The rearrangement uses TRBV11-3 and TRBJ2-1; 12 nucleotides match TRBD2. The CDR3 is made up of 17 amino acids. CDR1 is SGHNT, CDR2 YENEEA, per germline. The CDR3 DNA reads TGTACCAGCAGCCTCCTAGTGACTAGCGGGGGCTGCAATGAGCAGTTCTTC. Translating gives CTSSLLVTSGGCNEQFF. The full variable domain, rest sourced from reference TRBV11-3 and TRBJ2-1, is EAGVVQSPRYKIIEKKQPVAFWCNPISGHNTLYWYLQNLGQGPELLIRYENEEAVDDSQLPKDRFSAERLKGVDSTLKIQPAELGDSAVYLCTSSLLVTSGGCNEQFFGPGTRLTVL.

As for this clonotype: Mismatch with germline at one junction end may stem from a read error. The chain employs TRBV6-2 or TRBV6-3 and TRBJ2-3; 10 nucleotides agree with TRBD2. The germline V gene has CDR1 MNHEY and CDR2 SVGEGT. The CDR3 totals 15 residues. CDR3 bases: TGTGCCAGTAGTTACGCTAGCGGGAGTCGGGTTACGCAGTATTTT. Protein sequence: CASSYASGSRVTQYF.

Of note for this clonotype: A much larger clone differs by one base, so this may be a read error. The CDR3 DNA sequence: TGCAGTGCTTCCCTTGGACCGAGCTCTGGAAACATCATATATTTT. Encoded protein: CSASLGPSSGNIIYF. The rearrangement joins TRBV20-1 to TRBJ1-3; D gene ambiguous. This CDR3 contains 15 residues. CDR1 is DFQATT and CDR2 is SNEGSKA in the germline V gene (reference sequence).

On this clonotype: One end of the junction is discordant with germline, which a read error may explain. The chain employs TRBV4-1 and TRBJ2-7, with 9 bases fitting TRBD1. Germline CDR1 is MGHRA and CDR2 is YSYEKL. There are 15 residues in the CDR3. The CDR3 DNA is TGCGCCAGCAGCCCCCGGGAACAGGGGGCCTACGTGCAGTACTTC. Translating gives CASSPREQGAYVQYF.

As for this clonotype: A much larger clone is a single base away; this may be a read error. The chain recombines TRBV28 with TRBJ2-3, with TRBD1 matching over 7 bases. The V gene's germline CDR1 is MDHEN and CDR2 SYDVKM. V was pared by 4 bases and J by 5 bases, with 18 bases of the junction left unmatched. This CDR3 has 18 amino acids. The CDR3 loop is CASSSLTLTGSVGDTQYF. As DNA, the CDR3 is TGTGCCAGCAGTTCCCTCACCCTGACAGGGAGTGTGGGAGATACGCAGTATTTT.

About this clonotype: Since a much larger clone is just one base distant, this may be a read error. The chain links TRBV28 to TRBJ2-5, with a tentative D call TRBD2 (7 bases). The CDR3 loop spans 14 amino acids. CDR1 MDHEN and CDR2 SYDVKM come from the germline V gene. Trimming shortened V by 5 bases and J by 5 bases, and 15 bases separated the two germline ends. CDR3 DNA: TGTGCCAGCAGTAATCAAGGGGGGGGTGAGACCCAGTACTTC. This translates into CASSNQGGGETQYF.

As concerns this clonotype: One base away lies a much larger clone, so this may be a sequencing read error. CDR3 coding DNA: TGCTGTGCTAGAGCGGGACAGATGTATTCACCCCTCCACTTT. This gives the protein CCARAGQMYSPLHF. This sequence joins TRBV20-1 and TRBJ1-6; 7 positions agree with TRBD1. Germline assignment: CDR1 DFQATT and CDR2 SNEGSKA (reference sequence). The CDR3 is made up of 14 amino acids.

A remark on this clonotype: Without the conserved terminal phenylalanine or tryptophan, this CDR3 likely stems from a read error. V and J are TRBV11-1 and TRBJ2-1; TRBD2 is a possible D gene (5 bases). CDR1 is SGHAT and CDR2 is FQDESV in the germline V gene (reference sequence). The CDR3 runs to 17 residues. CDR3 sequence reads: CTSSSTFSWRSVNEQFL. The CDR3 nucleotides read TGTACCAGCAGCTCCACCTTTAGCTGGAGGTCCGTCAATGAGCAGTTCCTC.

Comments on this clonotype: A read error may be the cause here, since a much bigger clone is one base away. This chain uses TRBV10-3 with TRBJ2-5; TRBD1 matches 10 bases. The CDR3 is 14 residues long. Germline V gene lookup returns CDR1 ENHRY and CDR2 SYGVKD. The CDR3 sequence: CATRDDRGQEIQYF. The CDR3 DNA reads TGTGCCACCCGAGACGACAGGGGGCAAGAGATCCAGTACTTC.

In DNA form, the CDR3 reads TGCGCCAGCTCCGGACTGGGAGAGACCCAGTACTTC. This sequence encodes CASSGLGETQYF. The chain links TRBV10-2 to TRBJ2-5; TRBD2 is a possible D gene (5 bases). Germline CDR1 and CDR2: WSHSY and SAAADI. V dropped 8 bases and J dropped 4 bases, with 11 bases sitting between them. This CDR3 is built from 12 residues.

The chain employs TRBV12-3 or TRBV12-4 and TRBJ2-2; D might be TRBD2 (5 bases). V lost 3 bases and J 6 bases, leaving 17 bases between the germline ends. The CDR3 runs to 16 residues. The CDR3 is CASSFSLVLAPGELFF. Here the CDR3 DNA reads TGTGCCAGCAGTTTTTCCTTGGTATTAGCGCCCGGGGAGCTGTTTTTT.

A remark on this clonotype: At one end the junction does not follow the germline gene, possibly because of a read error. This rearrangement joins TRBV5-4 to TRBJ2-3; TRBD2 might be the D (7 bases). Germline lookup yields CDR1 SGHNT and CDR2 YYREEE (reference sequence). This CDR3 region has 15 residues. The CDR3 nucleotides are TGTACCAGCAGCGGTGGGGGCGGGGGCCGGGATACGCACTATTTT. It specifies CTSSGGGGGRDTHYF. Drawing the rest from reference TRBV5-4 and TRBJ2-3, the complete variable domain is ETGVTQSPTHLIKTRGQQVTLRCSSQSGHNTVSWYQQALGQGPQFIFQYYREEENGRGNFPPRFSGLQFPNYSSELNVNALELDDSALYLCTSSGGGGGRDTHYFGPGTRLTVL.

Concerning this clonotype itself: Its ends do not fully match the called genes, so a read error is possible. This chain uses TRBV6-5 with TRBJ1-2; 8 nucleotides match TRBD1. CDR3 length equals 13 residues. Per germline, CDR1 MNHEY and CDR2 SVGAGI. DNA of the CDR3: TGTGCCAGCTGTTACGTACAGGGGGATGACTACACCTTC. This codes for CASCYVQGDDYTF.

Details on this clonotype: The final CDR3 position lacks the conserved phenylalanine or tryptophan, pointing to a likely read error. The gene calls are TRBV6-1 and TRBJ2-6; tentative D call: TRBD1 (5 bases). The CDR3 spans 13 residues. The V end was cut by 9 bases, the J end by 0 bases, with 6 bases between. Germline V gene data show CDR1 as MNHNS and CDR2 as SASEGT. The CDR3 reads CARGHSGANVLTI. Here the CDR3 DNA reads TGTGCCAGGGGGCACTCTGGGGCCAACGTCCTGACTATC.

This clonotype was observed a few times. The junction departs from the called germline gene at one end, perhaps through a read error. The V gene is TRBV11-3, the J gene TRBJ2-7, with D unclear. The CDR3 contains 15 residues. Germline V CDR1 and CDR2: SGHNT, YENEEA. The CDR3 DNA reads TGCGCCAACAGCTTAGATGGCGGTACAAGCTACGAGCAGTACTTC. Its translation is CANSLDGGTSYEQYF.

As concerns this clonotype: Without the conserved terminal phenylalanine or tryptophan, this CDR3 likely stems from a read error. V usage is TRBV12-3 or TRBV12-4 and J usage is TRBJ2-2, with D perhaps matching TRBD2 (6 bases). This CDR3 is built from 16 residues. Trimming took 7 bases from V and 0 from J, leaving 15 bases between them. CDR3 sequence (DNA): TGTGCCAGCAAGGGCGGGGAGACGCCGAACACCGGGGAGCTGTTTCTT. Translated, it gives CASKGGETPNTGELFL.

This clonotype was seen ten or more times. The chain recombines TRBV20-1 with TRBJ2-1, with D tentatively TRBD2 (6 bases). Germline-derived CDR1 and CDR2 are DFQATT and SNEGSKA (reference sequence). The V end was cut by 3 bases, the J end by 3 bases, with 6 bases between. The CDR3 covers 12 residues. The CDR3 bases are TGCAGTGCTAGCGGGAGCTACAATGAGCAGTTCTTC. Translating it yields CSASGSYNEQFF.

The CDR3 DNA sequence: TGTGCCAGCAGTCCCGTTGGCCAGCCACAGTATTTT. This codes for CASSPVGQPQYF. This sequence joins TRBV12-3 or TRBV12-4 and TRBJ1-5; D not certain. The DNA matches TRBJ2-3 better at its end, which makes the J call doubtful. CDR3 length: 12 residues.

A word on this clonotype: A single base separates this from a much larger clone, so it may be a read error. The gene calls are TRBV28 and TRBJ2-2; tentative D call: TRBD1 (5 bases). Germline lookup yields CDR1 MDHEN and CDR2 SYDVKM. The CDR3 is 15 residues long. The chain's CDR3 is CASSLHQPGRAELIF. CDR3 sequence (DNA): TGTGCCAGCAGTTTACACCAGCCAGGGCGCGCGGAGCTGATTTTT.

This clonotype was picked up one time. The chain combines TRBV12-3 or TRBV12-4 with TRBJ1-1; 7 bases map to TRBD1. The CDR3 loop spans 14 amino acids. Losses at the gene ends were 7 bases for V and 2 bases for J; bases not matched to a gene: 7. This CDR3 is CASKGTDTNTEAFF. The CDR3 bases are TGTGCCAGCAAAGGGACAGATACTAACACTGAAGCTTTCTTT.

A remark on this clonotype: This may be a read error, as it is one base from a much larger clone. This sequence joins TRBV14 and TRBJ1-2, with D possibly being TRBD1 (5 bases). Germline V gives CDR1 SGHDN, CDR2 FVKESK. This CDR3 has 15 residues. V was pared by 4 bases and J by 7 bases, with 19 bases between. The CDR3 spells CASSLSPPGTIGYTF. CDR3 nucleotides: TGTGCCAGCAGCCTAAGCCCCCCGGGGACGATTGGCTACACCTTC. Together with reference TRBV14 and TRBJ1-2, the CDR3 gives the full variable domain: EAGVTQFPSHSVIEKGQTVTLRCDPISGHDNLYWYRRVMGKEIKFLLHFVKESKQDESGMPNNRFLAERTGGTYSTLKVQPAELEDSGVYFCASSLSPPGTIGYTFGSGTRLTVV.

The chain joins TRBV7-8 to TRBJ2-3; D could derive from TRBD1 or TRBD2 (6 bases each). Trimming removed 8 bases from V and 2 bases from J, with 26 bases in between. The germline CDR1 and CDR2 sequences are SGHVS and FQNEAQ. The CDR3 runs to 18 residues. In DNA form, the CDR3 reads TGTGCCAGCGGCATCCATGCCGAGGGGGGACCGAACACAGATACGCAGTATTTT. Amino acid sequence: CASGIHAEGGPNTDTQYF.

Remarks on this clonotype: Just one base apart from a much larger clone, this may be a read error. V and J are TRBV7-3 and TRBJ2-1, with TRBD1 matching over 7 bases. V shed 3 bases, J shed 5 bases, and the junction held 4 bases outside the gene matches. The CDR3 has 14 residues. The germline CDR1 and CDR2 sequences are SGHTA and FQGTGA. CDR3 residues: CASSFDRVNNEQFF. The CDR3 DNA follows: TGTGCCAGCAGCTTCGACAGGGTCAACAATGAGCAGTTCTTC.

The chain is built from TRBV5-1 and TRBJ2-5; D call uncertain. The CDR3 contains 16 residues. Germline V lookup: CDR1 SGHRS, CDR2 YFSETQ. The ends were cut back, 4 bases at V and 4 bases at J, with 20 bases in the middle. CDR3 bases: TGCGCCAGCAGCAGCCGAGACGGATGGTCCCTAGAGACCCAGTACTTC. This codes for CASSSRDGWSLETQYF.

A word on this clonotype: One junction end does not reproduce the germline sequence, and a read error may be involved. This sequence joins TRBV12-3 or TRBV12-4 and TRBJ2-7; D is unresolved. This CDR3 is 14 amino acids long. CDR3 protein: CVSSIGSLSYEQYF. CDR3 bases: TGTGTCAGCAGTATAGGGTCCCTTTCCTACGAGCAGTATTTC.

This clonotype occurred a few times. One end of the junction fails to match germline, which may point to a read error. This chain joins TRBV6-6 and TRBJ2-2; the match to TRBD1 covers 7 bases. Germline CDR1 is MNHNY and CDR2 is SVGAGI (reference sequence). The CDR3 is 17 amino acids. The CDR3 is CASSYPRRDSNTRELFF. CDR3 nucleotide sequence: TGTGCCAGTAGTTACCCGCGTAGGGACAGCAACACCAGGGAGCTGTTTTTT.

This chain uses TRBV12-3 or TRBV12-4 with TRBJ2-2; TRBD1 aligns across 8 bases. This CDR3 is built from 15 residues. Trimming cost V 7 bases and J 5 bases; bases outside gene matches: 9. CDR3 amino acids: CASNLQGAGTGELFF. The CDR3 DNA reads TGTGCCAGCAATTTGCAGGGGGCTGGAACCGGGGAGCTGTTTTTT.

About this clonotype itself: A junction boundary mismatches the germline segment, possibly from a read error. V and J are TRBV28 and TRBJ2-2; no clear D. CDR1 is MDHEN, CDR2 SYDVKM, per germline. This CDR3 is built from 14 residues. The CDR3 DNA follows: TGTGCAAGCAGTTTATTCCCTATCACCGGGGAGCTGTTTTTT. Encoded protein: CASSLFPITGELFF. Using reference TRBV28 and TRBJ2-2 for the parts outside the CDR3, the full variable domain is DVKVTQSSRYLVKRTGEKVFLECVQDMDHENMFWYRQDPGLGLRLIYFSYDVKMKEKGDIPEGYSVSREKKERFSLILESASTNQTSMYLCASSLFPITGELFFGEGSRLTVL.

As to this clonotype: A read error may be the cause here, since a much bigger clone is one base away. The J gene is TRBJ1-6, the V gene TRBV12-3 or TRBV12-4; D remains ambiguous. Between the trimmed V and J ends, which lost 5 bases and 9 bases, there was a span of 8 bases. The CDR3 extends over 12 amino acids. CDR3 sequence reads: CASSGVFSPLHF. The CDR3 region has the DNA TGTGCCAGCAGTGGAGTGTTTTCACCCCTCCACTTT.

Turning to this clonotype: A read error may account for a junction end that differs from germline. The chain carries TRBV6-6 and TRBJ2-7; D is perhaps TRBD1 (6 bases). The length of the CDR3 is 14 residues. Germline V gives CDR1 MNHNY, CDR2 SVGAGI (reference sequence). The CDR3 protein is CASNPGQLYYKQYF. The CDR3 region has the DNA TGTGCCAGCAACCCCGGACAGTTGTACTACAAGCAGTACTTC.